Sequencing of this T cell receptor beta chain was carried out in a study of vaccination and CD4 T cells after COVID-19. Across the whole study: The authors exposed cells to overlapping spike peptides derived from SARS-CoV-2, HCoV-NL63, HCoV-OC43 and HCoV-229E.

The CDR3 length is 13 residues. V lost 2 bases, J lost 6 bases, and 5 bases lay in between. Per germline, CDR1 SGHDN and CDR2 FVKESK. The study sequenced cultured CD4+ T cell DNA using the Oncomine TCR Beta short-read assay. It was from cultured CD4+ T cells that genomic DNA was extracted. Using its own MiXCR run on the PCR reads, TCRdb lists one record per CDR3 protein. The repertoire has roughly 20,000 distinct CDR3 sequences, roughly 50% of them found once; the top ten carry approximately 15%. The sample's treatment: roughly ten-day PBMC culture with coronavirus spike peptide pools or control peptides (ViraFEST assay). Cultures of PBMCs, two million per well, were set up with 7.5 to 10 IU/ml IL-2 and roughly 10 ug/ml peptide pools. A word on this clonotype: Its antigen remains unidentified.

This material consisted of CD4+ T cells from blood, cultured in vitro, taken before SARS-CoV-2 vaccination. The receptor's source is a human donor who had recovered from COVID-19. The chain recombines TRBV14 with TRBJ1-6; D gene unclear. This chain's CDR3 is CASSQIGNSPLHF. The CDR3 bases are TGTGCCAGCAGCCAAATTGGTAATTCACCCCTCCACTTT.